This TCR beta chain originates from a study of memory CD4+ T cells and cytomegalovirus serostatus (dated by TCRdb to the late 2010s). About the investigation overall: The cohort comprised 33 healthy Belgian adults, 9 CMV seropositive and around 24 CMV seronegative. To replicate a published TCR-based CMV serostatus classifier, the study sequenced CD4+ memory TCRbeta repertoires from a Belgian cohort whose cytomegalovirus serostatus was known. On the study overall, not on this receptor specifically: CMV serostatus prediction reached a median bootstrapped AUC of about 0.95 with the original framework and 0.9 to 0.93 with a US-trained random forest. The results were interpreted as suggesting that the CMV-associated TCR signature is largely present in the CD4+ memory repertoire. Among the 160 or so previously reported CMV-associated TCRbeta sequences, about 71 showed up in the CD4+ memory repertoires, with each one found in between one and five individuals. Unlike the original study, which covered naive and memory CD4+ and CD8+ populations, the Belgian study sequenced only CD4+CD45RO+ memory cells. On the Belgian cohort, the classifier based on the original framework reached a median bootstrapped AUC of approximately 0.95, with a 95% CI of 0.76-1.00.

A word on this clone: This receptor's antigen is unknown. Base qualities were left out, and no much larger clone turns up one base away.

The CDR3 sequence holds 17 residues, the cysteine and phenylalanine included. Only the CDR3 DNA stays, 51 bases, in frame from base 1. V lost 4 bases and J lost 3 bases, and the count of bases not matched to a germline gene is 7. The germline V gene sets CDR1 to LGHNA and CDR2 to YSLEER. Single viable CD3+CD4+CD8-CD45RO+ cells were sorted as memory CD4+ T cells on a FACSAria II. To determine CMV serostatus, a Roche Elecsys assay was used that detects serum IgG against CMV pp150, pp28, p38 and p52. After the samples were thawed, total CD4+ T cells were enriched through positive selection using CD4 magnetic microbeads. The samples came from a different study that was designed specifically to examine the CD4+ T cell memory repertoire. Peripheral blood mononuclear cells were isolated and cryopreserved according to standard operating procedures, and serum was kept at -80 degrees C. Staining used CD3-PerCP (BW264/56), CD4-APC (RPA-T4), CD45RO-PE (UCHT1) and CD8-Pacific Orange (3B5) antibodies, with Sytox blue excluding non-viable cells.

Genomic DNA was extracted from sorted cells with the Quick-DNA Microprep Kit. Amplification of TCRbeta DNA was done with the immunoSEQ hsTCRbeta kit, following the protocol from the manufacturer. An Illumina MiSeq instrument was used to sequence the TCRbeta libraries. The source study handled its data this way. Removing out-of-frame sequences left approximately 2,400,000 distinct TCRbeta sequences, an average of roughly 68,000 per individual. Each individual was scored using the number of some 150 previously reported CMV-associated TCRbeta sequences that the individual carried and the total number of productive distinct TCRbeta sequences. A beta-binomial model was reimplemented in Python, and scikit-learn random forests with default parameters were trained on US cohort data. Classifier performance on the Belgian cohort was reported as the median AUC with percentile confidence intervals calculated over 10,000 bootstrap iterations. Held by TCRdb, this immuneACCESS table contains in-frame sequences only and omits some clones. Under half of the omission traces to an unresolved V gene where checked; the cause of the rest is unknown. From that table come the V and J calls and clone size; the DNA was used to work out D and trimming. The sample includes over 65,000 clones, with roughly 80% observed a single time. The top ten clonotypes cover 2.5% to 3% of the sample.

The receptor comes from an adult in good health and CMV-seropositive. The chain is encoded by TRBV4-3 joined to TRBJ2-2; 11 middle bases align to TRBD2. The source material was memory CD4+ T cells from blood. The CDR3 region has the sequence CASSRKTSGKYTGELFF. The nucleotide sequence is given as TGCGCCAGCAGCCGGAAGACTAGCGGGAAGTACACCGGGGAGCTGTTTTTT.